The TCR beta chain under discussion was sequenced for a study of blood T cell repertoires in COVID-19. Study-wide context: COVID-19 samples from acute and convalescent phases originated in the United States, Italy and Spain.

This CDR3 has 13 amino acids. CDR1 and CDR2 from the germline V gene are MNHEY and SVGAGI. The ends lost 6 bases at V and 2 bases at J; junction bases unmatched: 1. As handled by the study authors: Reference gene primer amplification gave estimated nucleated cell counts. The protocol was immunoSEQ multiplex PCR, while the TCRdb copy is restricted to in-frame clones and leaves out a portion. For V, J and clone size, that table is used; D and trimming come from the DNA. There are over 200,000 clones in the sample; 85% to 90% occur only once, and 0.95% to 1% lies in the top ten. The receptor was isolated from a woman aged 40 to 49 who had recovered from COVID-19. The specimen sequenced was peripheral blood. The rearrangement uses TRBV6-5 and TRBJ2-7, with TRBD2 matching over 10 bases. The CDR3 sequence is CASRGTSAYEQYF. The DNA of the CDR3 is TGTGCCAGCAGGGGGACTAGCGCCTACGAGCAGTACTTC.